This T cell receptor beta chain was observed in a study of OX40 agonist ivuxolimab in advanced cancers. Sequenced by immunoSEQ multiplex PCR; TCRdb stores in-frame clones only, minus some. The data show under 20,000 clones, with roughly 73% seen just once and 25% to 30% held by the top ten. The sample in question was CD4+ or CD8+ T cells sorted from blood, obtained in a trial of the OX40 agonist ivuxolimab. The sequence came from an adult with an advanced solid tumor such as melanoma, head and neck, liver or kidney cancer.

The CDR3 DNA follows: TGTGCCAGCAGCTTCATGGGGCCCCTCTACAATGAGCAGTTCTTC. Protein: CASSFMGPLYNEQFF. This chain joins TRBV27 and TRBJ2-1; maybe TRBD1 (5 bases). This CDR3 is 15 amino acids long. Germline V lookup: CDR1 MNHEY, CDR2 SMNVEV (reference sequence). Deletions cut 6 bases from V and 3 bases from J, with 15 bases between.